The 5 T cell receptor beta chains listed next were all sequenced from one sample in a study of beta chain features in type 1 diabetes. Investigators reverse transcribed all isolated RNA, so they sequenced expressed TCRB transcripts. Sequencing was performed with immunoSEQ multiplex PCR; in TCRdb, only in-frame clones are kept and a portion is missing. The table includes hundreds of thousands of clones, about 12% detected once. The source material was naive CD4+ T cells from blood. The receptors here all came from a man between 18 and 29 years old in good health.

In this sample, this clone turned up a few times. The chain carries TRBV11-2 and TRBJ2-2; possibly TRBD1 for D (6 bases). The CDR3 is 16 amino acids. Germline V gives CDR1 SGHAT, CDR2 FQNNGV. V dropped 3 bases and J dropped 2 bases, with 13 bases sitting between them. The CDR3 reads CASSFRGGKNTGELFF. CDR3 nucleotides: TGTGCCAGCAGCTTCCGAGGGGGAAAAAACACCGGGGAGCTGTTTTTT.

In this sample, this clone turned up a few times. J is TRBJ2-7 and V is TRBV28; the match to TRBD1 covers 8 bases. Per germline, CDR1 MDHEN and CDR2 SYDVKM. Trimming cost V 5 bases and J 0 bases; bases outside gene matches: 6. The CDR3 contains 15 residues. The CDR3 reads CASSGGQVSSYEQYF. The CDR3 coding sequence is TGTGCCAGCAGTGGGGGACAGGTGAGCTCCTACGAGCAGTACTTC. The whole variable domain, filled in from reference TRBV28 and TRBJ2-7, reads DVKVTQSSRYLVKRTGEKVFLECVQDMDHENMFWYRQDPGLGLRLIYFSYDVKMKEKGDIPEGYSVSREKKERFSLILESASTNQTSMYLCASSGGQVSSYEQYFGPGTRLTVT.

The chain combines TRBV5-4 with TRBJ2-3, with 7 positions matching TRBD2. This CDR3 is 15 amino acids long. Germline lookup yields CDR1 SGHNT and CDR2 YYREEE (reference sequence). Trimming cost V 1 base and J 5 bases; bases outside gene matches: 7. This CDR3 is CASSLYFGGRDTQYF. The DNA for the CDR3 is TGTGCCAGCAGCTTGTATTTCGGGGGGAGAGATACGCAGTATTTT.

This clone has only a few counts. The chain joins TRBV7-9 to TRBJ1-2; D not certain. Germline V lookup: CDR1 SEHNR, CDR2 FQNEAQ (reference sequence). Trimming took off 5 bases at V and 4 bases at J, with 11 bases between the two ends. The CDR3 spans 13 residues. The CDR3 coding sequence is TGTGCCAGCAGCCCTGCGGGGATCTATGGCTACACCTTC. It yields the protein CASSPAGIYGYTF.

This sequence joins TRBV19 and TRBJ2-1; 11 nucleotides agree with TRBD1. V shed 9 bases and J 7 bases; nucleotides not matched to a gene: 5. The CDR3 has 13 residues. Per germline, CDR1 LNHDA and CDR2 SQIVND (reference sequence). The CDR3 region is CASRDRGLNEQFF. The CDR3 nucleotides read TGTGCCAGCAGGGACAGGGGGTTGAATGAGCAGTTCTTC.